These 10 T cell receptor beta chains share one sample of origin, sequenced in a study of T cells after yellow fever vaccination. From the 5' RACE reads, TCRdb called clonotypes with MiXCR, one entry per CDR3 protein. The sample has hundreds of thousands of distinct CDR3 sequences; around 12% are singletons. The input for sequencing was CD4+ T cells sorted from PBMCs, taken 15 days after the yellow fever booster vaccination. Every receptor here comes from a man aged 18 to 29 who received the YFV17D yellow fever vaccine.

This clonotype was picked up a small number of times. The rearrangement uses TRBV6-5 and TRBJ1-2; 7 bases align to TRBD1. Germline V gene lookup returns CDR1 MNHEY and CDR2 SVGAGI. The CDR3 runs 15 residues. V shed 0 bases and J 4 bases; nucleotides not matched to a gene: 5. CDR3 protein: CASSYSSTGSYGYTF. Written as DNA, the CDR3 is TGTGCCAGCAGTTACTCTTCGACAGGGAGCTATGGCTACACCTTC.

This chain uses TRBV7-6 with TRBJ2-1; 14 bases match TRBD2. V lost 1 base, J lost 6 bases, and 2 bases stayed unmatched. This CDR3 is built from 16 residues. Germline loops: CDR1 SGHVS, CDR2 FNYEAQ. CDR3 in amino acids: CASSLGGLAGANEQFF. CDR3 nucleotide sequence: TGTGCCAGCAGCTTAGGGGGACTAGCGGGGGCCAATGAGCAGTTCTTC.

The chain is built from TRBV5-1 and TRBJ1-3; D gene uncertain. Germline V lookup: CDR1 SGHRS, CDR2 YFSETQ. This CDR3 is 16 amino acids long. V was shortened by 0 bases and J by 0 bases, with 10 bases between the two germline ends. The CDR3 protein is CASSLVGVSSGNTIYF. As DNA, the CDR3 is TGCGCCAGCAGCTTGGTGGGAGTTAGCTCTGGAAACACCATATATTTT.

The chain employs TRBV4-2 and TRBJ1-1; tentatively, D is TRBD1 (6 bases). From germline, CDR1 is LGHNA and CDR2 YNFKEQ. This CDR3 contains 18 residues. Trimming cost V 2 bases and J 3 bases, with 22 bases left between them. Here the CDR3 reads CASSQFRDTVRDDTEAFF. CDR3 nucleotide sequence: TGTGCCAGCAGCCAATTCCGGGACACGGTGAGAGATGACACTGAAGCTTTCTTT.

The V and J genes are TRBV5-4 and TRBJ1-1, with 7 nucleotides matching TRBD1. The CDR3 extends over 14 amino acids. Germline assignment: CDR1 SGHNT and CDR2 YYREEE (reference sequence). V lost 4 bases to trimming and J lost 3 bases; unmatched junction nucleotides: 6. In DNA, the CDR3 is TGTGCCAGCAGCCCCGACAGGGCTGACACTGAAGCTTTCTTT. Its protein is CASSPDRADTEAFF.

V and J are TRBV19 and TRBJ1-1; D not resolved. V gave up 6 bases and J gave up 6 bases, with 8 bases separating them. The CDR3 totals 11 residues. Germline V lookup: CDR1 LNHDA, CDR2 SQIVND (reference sequence). In DNA, the CDR3 is TGTGCCAGTAGGACTTACGCTGAAGCTTTCTTT. It yields the protein CASRTYAEAFF.

This sequence joins TRBV7-9 and TRBJ1-4; D might be TRBD1 (5 bases). Germline V gene data show CDR1 as SEHNR and CDR2 as FQNEAQ (reference sequence). CDR3 length equals 18 residues. Trimming pared 3 bases from V and 5 bases from J, leaving 22 bases between. In DNA form, the CDR3 reads TGTGCCAGCAGCTTGGGCAGGGATCGTCTCGTCCTCAATGAAAAACTGTTTTTT. This encodes CASSLGRDRLVLNEKLFF.

V gene TRBV5-4 combines with J gene TRBJ2-1, with D hard to call. V shed 2 bases and J shed 9 bases, with 12 bases lying between them. CDR3 length: 13 residues. Per the germline V gene, CDR1 is SGHNT and CDR2 is YYREEE (reference sequence). The CDR3: CASSFGRGFEQFF. The CDR3 DNA reads as TGTGCCAGCAGCTTTGGACGTGGGTTTGAGCAGTTCTTC.

This chain uses TRBV7-9 with TRBJ2-3, with 8 bases aligning to TRBD2. Germline CDR1 and CDR2: SEHNR and FQNEAQ (reference sequence). The length of the CDR3 is 16 residues. V lost 5 bases and J lost 1; bases outside the gene matches: 8. CDR3 sequence: CASSPGGAGGTDTQYF. The CDR3 DNA follows: TGTGCCAGCAGCCCCGGAGGAGCGGGAGGCACAGATACGCAGTATTTT.

This chain uses TRBV9 with TRBJ1-3, with a weak D call TRBD1 (6 bases). Germline V lookup: CDR1 SGDLS, CDR2 YYNGEE. The CDR3 loop spans 18 amino acids. The V end was cut by 2 bases, the J end by 0 bases, with 18 bases between. This CDR3 reads CASSVGHRFSDSGNTIYF. CDR3 DNA: TGTGCCAGCAGCGTGGGACACCGATTCTCCGACTCTGGAAACACCATATATTTT. Variable domain in full (rest from reference TRBV9 and TRBJ1-3): DSGVTQTPKHLITATGQRVTLRCSPRSGDLSVYWYQQSLDQGLQFLIQYYNGEERAKGNILERFSAQQFPDLHSELNLSSLELGDSALYFCASSVGHRFSDSGNTIYFGEGSWLTVV.